The 20 T cell receptor beta chains reported below all come from one sample, sequenced in a study of technical replicates of blood from a handful of donors. Data came from immunoSEQ multiplex PCR; TCRdb stores just in-frame clones and leaves some out. The sample has tens of thousands of clones, 90% to 98% seen once; the top ten hold around 0.18%. Sequenced sample: T cells isolated from PBMCs. Source of these receptors: a human donor in good health.

The gene calls are TRBV27 and TRBJ2-7; perhaps TRBD1 as D (5 bases). CDR1 and CDR2 (germline): MNHEY, SMNVEV (reference sequence). CDR3 length equals 13 residues. V lost 1 base to trimming and J lost 7 bases, with 11 bases between them. The CDR3: CASSLWVGDEQYF. As DNA, the CDR3 is TGTGCCAGCAGTTTATGGGTAGGGGATGAGCAGTACTTC.

The sample holds one count of this clone. CDR3: CSVEAEARMGPGELFF. The CDR3 DNA reads TGCAGCGTTGAAGCAGAAGCAAGGATGGGGCCCGGGGAGCTGTTTTTT. This chain connects TRBV29-1 to TRBJ2-2, with D possibly matching TRBD1 (5 bases). Trimming stripped 1 base from V and 6 bases from J, with 18 bases between. This CDR3 spans 16 amino acids. Looked up from germline, CDR1 is SQVTM and CDR2 is ANQGSEA.

The gene calls are TRBV4-2 and TRBJ1-2; a weak D match, TRBD1 (5 bases). Trimming took 0 bases from V and 6 from J, leaving 14 bases between them. CDR1 LGHNA and CDR2 YNFKEQ come from the germline V gene. The CDR3 spans 15 residues. CDR3 sequence reads: CASSQDIRGRNGYTF. CDR3 DNA sequence: TGTGCCAGCAGCCAAGATATAAGGGGAAGAAATGGCTACACCTTC.

The V call is TRBV5-1, the J call TRBJ2-1; 8 nucleotides align to TRBD2. V was pared by 1 base and J by 3 bases, with 3 bases of the junction left unmatched. Germline CDR1 is SGHRS and CDR2 is YFSETQ. The CDR3 is made up of 15 amino acids. The chain's CDR3 is CASSLTSGSYNEQFF. In DNA form, the CDR3 reads TGCGCCAGCAGCTTGACTAGCGGAAGCTACAATGAGCAGTTCTTC.

The chain joins TRBV18 to TRBJ2-5; TRBD2 agrees at 8 bases. The germline CDR1 and CDR2 sequences are KGHSH and LQKENI. CDR3 size: 16 residues. The V segment lost 2 bases and the J segment 3 bases; nucleotides outside the gene matches: 8. The CDR3 DNA is TGTGCCAGCTCACCAATAGGCGGGAGGCCCGAAGAGACCCAGTACTTC. Translation: CASSPIGGRPEETQYF.

The chain recombines TRBV5-4 with TRBJ2-7; 10 nucleotides match TRBD1. The CDR3 runs to 13 residues. V lost 3 bases, J lost 7 bases, and 4 bases stayed unmatched. CDR1 and CDR2 from the germline V gene are SGHNT and YYREEE (reference sequence). The CDR3 loop reads CASSWDRGREQYF. Here the CDR3 DNA reads TGTGCCAGCAGCTGGGACAGGGGAAGGGAGCAGTACTTC.

The chain uses TRBV7-3 and TRBJ1-4, with D possibly matching TRBD1 (6 bases). The CDR3 consists of 14 residues. Germline-derived CDR1 and CDR2 are SGHTA and FQGTGA. With 2 bases removed from V and 8 bases from J, the gap between germline ends came to 12 bases. The CDR3 DNA follows: TGTGCCAGCAGCTTAGTCACAGGGATGGAAAAACTGTTTTTT. Translating it yields CASSLVTGMEKLFF.

V usage is TRBV28 and J usage is TRBJ2-1; 12 bases agree with TRBD2. The CDR3 sequence is 18 residues long. The J segment lost 4 bases and the V segment lost 6 bases, leaving 13 bases of the junction unmatched. Germline values: CDR1 MDHEN, CDR2 SYDVKM. The CDR3 sequence: CASSLPSLAGGKYNEQFF. DNA for the CDR3: TGTGCCAGCAGCCTTCCCTCCCTAGCGGGAGGGAAATACAATGAGCAGTTCTTC.

The J gene is TRBJ2-1, the V gene TRBV5-1; 10 bases agree with TRBD2. The CDR3 is made up of 16 amino acids. The germline V gene has CDR1 SGHRS and CDR2 YFSETQ. V lost 4 bases to trimming and J lost 4 bases; unmatched junction nucleotides: 8. CDR3 DNA sequence: TGCGCCAGCAGCCTCTCGACTAGCGGGCAATACAATGAGCAGTTCTTC. Protein product: CASSLSTSGQYNEQFF. Combining the CDR3 with reference TRBV5-1 and TRBJ2-1 gives the whole variable domain KAGVTQTPRYLIKTRGQQVTLSCSPISGHRSVSWYQQTPGQGLQFLFEYFSETQRNKGNFPGRFSGRQFSNSRSEMNVSTLELGDSALYLCASSLSTSGQYNEQFFGPGTRLTVL.

This clone was detected once. The CDR3 DNA reads TGCAGCGTTGGACAGAGACTTTACAATGAGCAGTTCTTC. It specifies CSVGQRLYNEQFF. The V and J genes are TRBV29-1 and TRBJ2-1; TRBD1 might be the D (5 bases). Trimming removed 4 bases at V and 4 bases at J, with 11 bases between. This CDR3 spans 13 amino acids. The germline V gene encodes CDR1 SQVTM and CDR2 ANQGSEA.

The gene calls are TRBV27 and TRBJ1-1; TRBD1 matches at 9 bases. The CDR3 extends over 15 amino acids. V gave up 2 bases and J gave up 3 bases; unmatched junction bases: 4. Germline V lookup: CDR1 MNHEY, CDR2 SMNVEV (reference sequence). CDR3 nucleotides: TGTGCCAGCAGTTTAGGACAGGGGATTGACACTGAAGCTTTCTTT. This codes for CASSLGQGIDTEAFF.

This clone was recorded only once. This chain joins TRBV5-1 and TRBJ2-2, with a possible D match to TRBD2 (5 bases). This CDR3 has 12 residues. Deletions cut 5 bases from V and 7 bases from J, with 9 bases between. Germline lookup yields CDR1 SGHRS and CDR2 YFSETQ. This CDR3 is CASRVLDGELFF. The DNA for the CDR3 is TGCGCCAGCAGAGTACTAGACGGGGAGCTGTTTTTT.

In DNA form, the CDR3 reads TGTGCCAGCTCACCTATGGGACAACGCCATGAAAAGGGCTTTTTT. Translated, it gives CASSPMGQRHEKGFF. The V and J genes are TRBV18 and TRBJ1-4, with D tentatively TRBD1 (6 bases). Trimming took off 3 bases at V and 17 bases at J, with 25 bases between the two ends. Germline CDR1 KGHSH, CDR2 LQKENI. The CDR3 spans 15 residues.

The chain has TRBV5-1 and TRBJ2-7; TRBD1 might be the D (5 bases). V was shortened by 2 bases and J by 2 bases, with 8 bases between the two germline ends. CDR3 size: 13 residues. From germline, CDR1 is SGHRS and CDR2 YFSETQ. The CDR3 is CASSFRETYEQYF. The CDR3 nucleotides read TGCGCCAGCAGCTTCAGGGAAACCTACGAGCAGTACTTC.

The V gene is TRBV28, the J gene TRBJ2-1; TRBD1 matches at 11 bases. CDR1 is MDHEN and CDR2 is SYDVKM in the germline V gene. The V and J ends lost 7 bases and 4 bases, in that order; junction bases with no gene match: 9. This CDR3 contains 16 residues. CDR3 DNA: TGTGCCAGCAAACCGGACAGGGGGCGGTTGTACAATGAGCAGTTCTTC. This encodes CASKPDRGRLYNEQFF.

The table lists this clone with a count of one. The chain combines TRBV5-1 with TRBJ2-5, with 7 bases aligning to TRBD1. This CDR3 is built from 14 residues. Germline loops: CDR1 SGHRS, CDR2 YFSETQ. V shed 4 bases and J 3 bases; nucleotides not matched to a gene: 6. Written as DNA, the CDR3 is TGCGCCAGCAGCCCCCGGGACAGCAAAGAGACCCAGTACTTC. It encodes CASSPRDSKETQYF.

This chain joins TRBV5-1 and TRBJ1-6; 10 nucleotides match TRBD1. The V gene end was trimmed by 4 bases and the J gene end by 8 bases; junction bases not matched to a gene: 3. Germline V CDR1 and CDR2: SGHRS, YFSETQ. The CDR3 runs to 14 residues. The CDR3 DNA reads TGCGCCAGCAGCGGCGACAGGGGGCATTCACCCCTCCACTTT. This translates into CASSGDRGHSPLHF.

The V and J genes are TRBV6-5 and TRBJ1-1; D possibly corresponds to TRBD1 (5 bases). The V gene lost 4 bases and the J gene lost 1 base, with 13 bases spanning the gap. In germline, CDR1 is MNHEY, CDR2 SVGAGI. The length of the CDR3 is 15 residues. This chain's CDR3 is CASSLTGWGNTEAFF. The CDR3 DNA is TGTGCCAGCAGTTTAACAGGTTGGGGGAACACTGAAGCTTTCTTT.

The chain couples TRBV5-1 to TRBJ2-1, with D possibly being TRBD2 (6 bases). This CDR3 has 17 amino acids. V gave up 2 bases and J gave up 1 base, with 16 bases separating them. Germline CDR1 reads SGHRS; CDR2 reads YFSETQ. The CDR3 DNA reads TGCGCCAGCAGCTTTGGGGGTTTAGCGGTATCCTACAATGAGCAGTTCTTC. Its translation is CASSFGGLAVSYNEQFF.

The genes are TRBV7-9 and TRBJ2-7; the D gene is possibly TRBD2 (6 bases). V was shortened by 4 bases and J by 5 bases, with 21 bases between the two germline ends. The CDR3 spans 16 residues. Germline lookup yields CDR1 SEHNR and CDR2 FQNEAQ (reference sequence). This chain's CDR3 is CASSSLISGGIHEQYF. DNA of the CDR3: TGTGCCAGCAGCTCCCTGATTAGCGGCGGAATCCACGAGCAGTACTTC.